This T cell receptor beta chain was identified in a study of T cells in Graves' hyperthyroidism and ophthalmopathy. The CDR3 regions of TCR beta were amplified from RNA transcripts. With the HTBI primer set, the TCR CDR3 went through a first round of RT-PCR. One entry per CDR3 protein, called by TCRdb with MiXCR from the multiplex PCR reads. The sample yields more than 600,000 distinct CDR3 sequences, 16% seen once. This clonotype was seen ten or more times. Its antigen is unknown. J lost 3 bases, V lost 6 bases, and 12 bases had no gene match. This CDR3 has 17 residues. The germline CDR1 and CDR2 sequences are MDHEN and SYDVKM. The study's findings and limits: Most clonotypes that expanded in the thyroid above 0.001 also showed up in blood.

The study enrolled patients aged 18 to 65 with newly diagnosed hyperthyroidism of under 2 months' duration. The chain couples TRBV28 to TRBJ1-1, with 11 bases fitting TRBD1. The specimen sequenced was blood. This TCR came from a young man with Graves' hyperthyroidism. As DNA, the CDR3 is TGTGCCAGCAGACCCACCGGGACAGGGGGTTTGGACACTGAAGCTTTCTTT. Translation gives CASRPTGTGGLDTEAFF.